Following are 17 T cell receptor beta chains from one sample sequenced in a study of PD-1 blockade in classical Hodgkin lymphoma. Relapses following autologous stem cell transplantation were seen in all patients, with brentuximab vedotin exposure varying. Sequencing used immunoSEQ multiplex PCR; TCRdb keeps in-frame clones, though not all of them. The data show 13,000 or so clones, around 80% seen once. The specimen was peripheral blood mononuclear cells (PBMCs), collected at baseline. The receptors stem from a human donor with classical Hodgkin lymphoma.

The CDR3 DNA reads as TGTGCCAGCTCACCGAGACAGGGGGTCTACGAGCAGTACGTC. Its translation: CASSPRQGVYEQYV. The chain carries TRBV18 and TRBJ2-7, with 9 nucleotides matching TRBD1. V shed 3 bases and J 3 bases; nucleotides not matched to a gene: 3. CDR1 and CDR2 (germline): KGHSH, LQKENI. The CDR3 spans 14 residues.

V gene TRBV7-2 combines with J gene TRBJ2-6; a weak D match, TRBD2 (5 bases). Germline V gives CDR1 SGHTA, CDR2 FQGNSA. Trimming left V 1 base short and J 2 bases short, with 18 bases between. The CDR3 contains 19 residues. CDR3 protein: CASSLVGGRGDPGANVLTF. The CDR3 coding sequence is TGTGCCAGCAGCTTAGTCGGAGGCCGTGGGGATCCTGGGGCCAACGTCCTGACTTTC.

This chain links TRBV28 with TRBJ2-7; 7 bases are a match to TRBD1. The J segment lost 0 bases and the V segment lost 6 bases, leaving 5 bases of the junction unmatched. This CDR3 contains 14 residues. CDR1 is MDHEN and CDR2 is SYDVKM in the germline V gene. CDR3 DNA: TGTGCCAGCAGGACAGGGAAGGGCTCCTACGAGCAGTACTTC. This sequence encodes CASRTGKGSYEQYF. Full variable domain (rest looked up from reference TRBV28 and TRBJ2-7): DVKVTQSSRYLVKRTGEKVFLECVQDMDHENMFWYRQDPGLGLRLIYFSYDVKMKEKGDIPEGYSVSREKKERFSLILESASTNQTSMYLCASRTGKGSYEQYFGPGTRLTVT.

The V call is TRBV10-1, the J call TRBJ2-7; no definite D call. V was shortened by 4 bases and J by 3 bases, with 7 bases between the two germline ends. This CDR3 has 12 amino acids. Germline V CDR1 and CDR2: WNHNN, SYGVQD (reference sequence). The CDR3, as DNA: TGCGCCAGCAGTGGTCATTTCTACGAGCAGTACTTC. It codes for CASSGHFYEQYF.

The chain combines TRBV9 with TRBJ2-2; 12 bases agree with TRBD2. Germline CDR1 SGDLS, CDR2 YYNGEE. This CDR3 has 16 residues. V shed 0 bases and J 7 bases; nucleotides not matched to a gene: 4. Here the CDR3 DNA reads TGTGCCAGCAGCGTAGGGACTAGCGGGGATGGCGGGGAGCTGTTTTTT. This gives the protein CASSVGTSGDGGELFF.

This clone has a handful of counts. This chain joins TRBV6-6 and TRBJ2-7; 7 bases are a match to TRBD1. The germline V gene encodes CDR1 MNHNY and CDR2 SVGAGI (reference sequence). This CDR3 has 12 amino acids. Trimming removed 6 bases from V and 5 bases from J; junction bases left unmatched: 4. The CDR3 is CASRRQGDEQYV. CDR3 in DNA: TGTGCCAGCAGGAGACAGGGAGACGAGCAGTACGTC.

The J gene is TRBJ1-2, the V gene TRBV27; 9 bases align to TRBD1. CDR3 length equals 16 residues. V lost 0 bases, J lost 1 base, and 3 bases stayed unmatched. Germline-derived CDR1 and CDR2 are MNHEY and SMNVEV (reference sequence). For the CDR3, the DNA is TGTGCCAGCAGTTTATCTGGGGGACAGGGTAACTATGGCTACACCTTC. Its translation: CASSLSGGQGNYGYTF.

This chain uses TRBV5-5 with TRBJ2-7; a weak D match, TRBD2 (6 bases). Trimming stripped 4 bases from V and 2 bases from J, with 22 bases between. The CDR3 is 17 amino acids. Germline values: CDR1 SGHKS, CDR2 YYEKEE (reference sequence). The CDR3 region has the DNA TGTGCCAGCAGCCGAGGGAGGCGAGGGAGGCTAGCCTACGAGCAGTACTTC. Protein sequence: CASSRGRRGRLAYEQYF.

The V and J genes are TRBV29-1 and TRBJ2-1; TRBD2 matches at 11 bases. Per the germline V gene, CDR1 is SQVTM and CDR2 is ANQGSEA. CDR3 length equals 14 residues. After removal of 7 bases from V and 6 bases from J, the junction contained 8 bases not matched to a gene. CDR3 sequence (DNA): TGCAGCGGAGGTCTAGCGGGAGGATCCAATGAGCAGTTCTTC. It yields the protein CSGGLAGGSNEQFF.

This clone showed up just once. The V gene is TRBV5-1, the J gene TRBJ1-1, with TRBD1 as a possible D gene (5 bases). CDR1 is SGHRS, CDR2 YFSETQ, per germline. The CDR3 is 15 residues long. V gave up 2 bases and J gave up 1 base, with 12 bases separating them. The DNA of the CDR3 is TGCGCCAGCAGCTTATGGGGCGAAGGGAACACTGAAGCTTTCTTT. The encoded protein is CASSLWGEGNTEAFF.

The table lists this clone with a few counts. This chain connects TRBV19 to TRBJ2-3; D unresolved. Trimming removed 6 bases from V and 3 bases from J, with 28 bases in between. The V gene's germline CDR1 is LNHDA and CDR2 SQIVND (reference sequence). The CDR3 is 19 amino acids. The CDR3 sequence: CASRPGRWVSENETDTQYF. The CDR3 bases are TGTGCCAGTAGACCCGGGCGTTGGGTGTCGGAAAATGAGACAGATACGCAGTATTTT.

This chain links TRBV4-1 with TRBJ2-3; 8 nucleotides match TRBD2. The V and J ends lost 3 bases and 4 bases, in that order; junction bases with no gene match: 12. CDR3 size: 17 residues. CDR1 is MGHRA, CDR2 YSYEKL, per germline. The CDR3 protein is CASSQDYLAGKADTQYF. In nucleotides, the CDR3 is TGCGCCAGCAGCCAGGATTACTTAGCGGGAAAGGCAGATACGCAGTATTTT.

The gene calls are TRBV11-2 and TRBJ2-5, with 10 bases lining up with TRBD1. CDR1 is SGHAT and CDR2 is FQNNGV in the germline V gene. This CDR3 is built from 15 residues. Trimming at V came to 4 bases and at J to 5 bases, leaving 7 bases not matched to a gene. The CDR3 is CASSSPTGGIETQYF. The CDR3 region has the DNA TGTGCCAGCAGCTCGCCGACAGGGGGCATTGAGACCCAGTACTTC.

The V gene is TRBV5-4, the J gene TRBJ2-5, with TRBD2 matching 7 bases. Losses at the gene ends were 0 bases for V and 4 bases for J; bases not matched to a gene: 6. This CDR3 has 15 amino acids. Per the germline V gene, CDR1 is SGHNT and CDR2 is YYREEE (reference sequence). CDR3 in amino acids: CASSLGGGAGETQYF. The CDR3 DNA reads TGTGCCAGCAGCTTGGGGGGAGGGGCGGGAGAGACCCAGTACTTC.

Written as DNA, the CDR3 is TGTGCCAGCAGTCCCCGACTAGCGGGCGAGCAGTACGTC. Amino acids: CASSPRLAGEQYV. The chain combines TRBV6-1 with TRBJ2-7; TRBD2 agrees at 10 bases. The germline V gene encodes CDR1 MNHNS and CDR2 SASEGT. The CDR3 contains 13 residues. V shed 5 bases and J 6 bases; nucleotides not matched to a gene: 4.

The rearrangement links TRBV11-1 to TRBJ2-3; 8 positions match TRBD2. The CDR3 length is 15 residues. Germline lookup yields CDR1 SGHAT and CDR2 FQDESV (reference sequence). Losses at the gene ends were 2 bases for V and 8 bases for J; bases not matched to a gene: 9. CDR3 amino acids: CASSLSGGGRFTQYF. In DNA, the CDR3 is TGTGCCAGCAGCTTAAGCGGGGGCGGCCGTTTTACGCAGTATTTT.

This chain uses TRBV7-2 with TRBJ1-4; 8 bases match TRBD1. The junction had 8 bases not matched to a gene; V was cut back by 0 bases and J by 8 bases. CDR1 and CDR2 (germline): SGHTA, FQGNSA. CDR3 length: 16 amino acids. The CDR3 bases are TGTGCCAGCAGCTTAGCCCCAGGGGGCAGTAAGGAAAAACTGTTTTTT. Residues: CASSLAPGGSKEKLFF.